This is a list of T cell receptor beta chains from one sample in a study of blood T cell repertoires in COVID-19. TCRdb keeps only in-frame clones here, not all; method: immunoSEQ multiplex PCR. The table has about 110,000 clones, over 60% seen once; the top ten hold roughly 4.7%. Sequencing was performed on peripheral blood. These receptors all come from a human donor in a cohort sampled during active or convalescent COVID-19. The CDR3 runs from the conserved cysteine through the conserved F or W. A D gene is named only where the DNA matches it firmly. The size field is filled for only some rows; it gives once, few, many or a size class.

CASSSGLNTGELFF TGTGCCAGCAGCTCGGGACTTAACACCGGGGAGCTGTTTTTT TRBV11-2 . . TRBJ2-2
CASSLTDSPQVAGVTYNEQFF TGCGCCAGCAGCTTAACGGACAGCCCCCAGGTAGCGGGAGTGACCTACAATGAGCAGTTCTTC TRBV5-1 once TRBD2 TRBJ2-1
CASSIDGGSYNEQFF TGTGCCAGTAGTATAGACGGCGGCTCCTACAATGAGCAGTTCTTC TRBV19 . . TRBJ2-1
CALTGDWINYEQYF TGTGCCCTTACCGGGGACTGGATAAATTACGAGCAGTACTTC TRBV19 . . TRBJ2-7
CASSPSIAGGLDEQFF TGTGCCAGCTCACCATCGATAGCGGGGGGGCTCGATGAGCAGTTCTTC TRBV18 . TRBD2 TRBJ2-1
CASSPSRLAGGVHEQFF TGCGCCAGCAGCCCATCCCGACTAGCGGGAGGGGTACATGAGCAGTTCTTC TRBV4-1 . TRBD2 TRBJ2-1
CASSQGLSRQFF TGTGCCAGCAGCCAGGGACTCTCCAGGCAGTTCTTC TRBV28 . . TRBJ2-1
CSVADSRLAKNIQYF TGCAGCGTTGCTGACTCCCGGTTAGCCAAAAACATTCAGTACTTC TRBV29-1 once . TRBJ2-4
CASSLPSGSAYNEQFF TGTGCCAGCAGTTTGCCTAGCGGGAGCGCCTACAATGAGCAGTTCTTC TRBV28 once TRBD2 TRBJ2-1
CATSDNRGLGGRAKTQYF TGTGCCACCAGTGATAACAGGGGGCTCGGCGGGAGGGCCAAGACCCAGTACTTC TRBV24-1 . . TRBJ2-5
CAINYRGKTDTQYF TGTGCCATAAATTACCGGGGGAAGACAGATACGCAGTATTTT TRBV7-2 . . TRBJ2-3
CASSPAVVNQPQHF TGTGCCAGCTCACCTGCGGTAGTGAATCAGCCCCAGCATTTT TRBV18 . . TRBJ1-5
CASSDPARSDGYTF TGTGCCAGCAGTGACCCGGCCAGGTCTGATGGCTACACCTTC TRBV2 few . TRBJ1-2
CASSVSRVYEQYF TGTGCCAGCAGTGTCTCGAGGGTCTACGAGCAGTACTTC TRBV6-2/TRBV6-3 few . TRBJ2-7
CASSEQRGAGSTYNEQFF TGTGCCAGCAGCGAACAGCGGGGAGCGGGATCTACCTACAATGAGCAGTTCTTC TRBV14 . TRBD2 TRBJ2-1
CSASRGGGVKGRNTIYF TGCAGTGCTAGTCGAGGGGGTGGGGTAAAGGGAAGAAACACCATATATTTT TRBV20-1 . . TRBJ1-3
CASSASGGVRYEQYF TGTGCCAGCAGCGCCTCTGGCGGGGTTCGGTACGAGCAGTACTTC TRBV7-2 . . TRBJ2-7
CAIEQGTSYEQYF TGTGCCATCGAACAGGGGACCAGCTACGAGCAGTACTTC TRBV10-3 few TRBD1 TRBJ2-7
CASSVSGGSTDTQYF TGTGCCAGCAGCGTTTCCGGGGGTAGCACAGATACGCAGTATTTT TRBV7-2 . . TRBJ2-3
CASSLGPILRGSGANVLTF TGCGCCAGCAGCTTGGGCCCTATCCTGCGGGGCTCTGGGGCCAACGTCCTGACTTTC TRBV5-1 . . TRBJ2-6
CASSFEGGADNQPQHF TGTGCCAGCAGTTTTGAAGGGGGCGCGGACAATCAGCCCCAGCATTTT TRBV27 medium-sized TRBD1 TRBJ1-5
CASSSSYLRGEKLFF TGTGCCAGCAGTTCGTCGTATCTTCGGGGGGAAAAACTGTTTTTT TRBV6-5 . . TRBJ1-4
CASSLLSGQGRTEAFF TGTGCCAGCAGCTTACTCTCGGGACAGGGACGAACTGAAGCTTTCTTT TRBV11-1 . TRBD1 TRBJ1-1
CASSHSPAGGPGYNEQFF TGCGCCAGCAGTCACAGTCCAGCGGGGGGGCCGGGGTACAATGAGCAGTTCTTC TRBV23-1 . TRBD2 TRBJ2-1
CASSWDRSSTEAFF TGTGCCAGCAGCTGGGACAGGTCCTCTACTGAAGCTTTCTTT TRBV5-5 . TRBD1 TRBJ1-1
CASSLILAGDTEYEQFF TGTGCCAGCAGCTTGATCCTAGCGGGAGATACTGAATATGAGCAATTCTTC TRBV5-4 once TRBD2 TRBJ2-1
CAISPGVRDQPQHF TGTGCCATCAGCCCCGGGGTGAGGGATCAGCCCCAGCATTTT TRBV10-3 once . TRBJ1-5
CASSLADRSYNEQFF TGCGCCAGCAGCTTGGCGGACAGATCCTACAATGAGCAGTTCTTC TRBV5-1 few . TRBJ2-1
CASSFRTSGYEQYF TGTGCCAGCTCTTTTCGGACTAGCGGGTACGAGCAGTACTTC TRBV27 once TRBD2 TRBJ2-7
CASSYTPNYQGLGTEAFF TGTGCCAGCAGTTACACGCCGAACTATCAGGGGCTAGGGACTGAAGCTTTCTTT TRBV6-2/TRBV6-3 . . TRBJ1-1
CASSLVISGSYEQYF TGTGCCAGCAGCTTAGTGATTAGCGGCTCCTACGAGCAGTACTTC TRBV11-2 . . TRBJ2-7
CASQDSSGANVLTF TGTGCCAGCCAGGATAGCTCTGGGGCCAACGTCCTGACTTTC TRBV6-6 . . TRBJ2-6
CASKRDRGNEQYF TGTGCCAGCAAGAGGGACAGGGGCAACGAGCAGTACTTC TRBV12-3/TRBV12-4 . TRBD1 TRBJ2-7
CASSYSRGLHEKLFF TGTGCCAGCAGTTACTCCAGGGGGCTCCATGAAAAACTGTTTTTT TRBV6-2/TRBV6-3 . TRBD1 TRBJ1-4
CASSQGGGQRKAFF TGTGCCAGCAGTCAGGGGGGAGGACAGCGTAAAGCTTTCTTT TRBV6-5 . TRBD1 TRBJ1-1
CASSYLGQHYGYTF TGTGCCAGCAGTTACTTGGGACAGCACTATGGCTACACCTTC TRBV6-2/TRBV6-3 . TRBD1 TRBJ1-2
CASSRQWGPNEKLFF TGTGCCAGCAGCCGCCAATGGGGGCCTAATGAAAAACTGTTTTTT TRBV14 . . TRBJ1-4
CASSLRLAGATSSYEQYF TGTGCCAGCAGCTTGAGACTAGCGGGGGCCACCAGCTCCTACGAGCAGTACTTC TRBV5-6 . TRBD2 TRBJ2-7
CAISERQGTDTQYF TGTGCCATCAGTGAGCGTCAGGGCACAGATACGCAGTATTTT TRBV10-3 . . TRBJ2-3
CASSLGGERGFF TGTGCCAGCAGCTTAGGAGGCGAGCGGGGTTTCTTC TRBV11-2 . TRBD2 TRBJ2-7
CASSRTGEVRQPQHF TGTGCCAGCAGCCGGACAGGGGAAGTTCGTCAGCCCCAGCATTTT TRBV6-2/TRBV6-3 . TRBD1 TRBJ1-5
CATSEGQEPYGYTF TGTGCCACCAGTGAAGGACAGGAGCCTTATGGCTACACCTTC TRBV24-1 . TRBD1 TRBJ1-2
CASSFGAEKLFF TGTGCCAGCAGTTTTGGGGCTGAAAAACTGTTTTTT TRBV12-3/TRBV12-4 once . TRBJ1-4
CASSGRYSNQPQHF TGTGCCAGCAGTGGGAGATATAGCAATCAGCCCCAGCATTTT TRBV2 few . TRBJ1-5
CASSFTGGVLTDTQYF TGCGCCAGCAGCTTTACGGGAGGGGTTTTGACAGATACGCAGTATTTT TRBV5-1 . TRBD2 TRBJ2-3
CASSLAQTYEQYF TGTGCCAGCAGCTTAGCGCAGACCTACGAGCAGTACTTC TRBV7-8 . . TRBJ2-7
CASSLAGGIWDTQYF TGTGCCAGCAGCTTAGCGGGGGGAATTTGGGATACGCAGTATTTT TRBV7-7 . . TRBJ2-3
CASKIGQGSYEQYF TGTGCCAGCAAAATAGGCCAGGGCTCCTACGAGCAGTACTTC TRBV27 once . TRBJ2-7
CASSWTGGAYNEQFF TGTGCCAGCAGCTGGACAGGGGGCGCCTACAATGAGCAGTTCTTC TRBV7-2 . TRBD1 TRBJ2-1
CASSDSIVLTWDNGYTF TGTGCCAGCAGTGACTCGATTGTTTTAACTTGGGACAATGGCTACACCTTC TRBV6-4 . . TRBJ1-2
CASSSPGTGNEKLFF TGTGCCAGCAGCTCCCCCGGGACAGGGAATGAAAAACTGTTTTTT TRBV7-9 . TRBD1 TRBJ1-4
CASIEGSYNEQFF TGTGCCAGCATCGAGGGCTCCTACAATGAGCAGTTCTTC TRBV6-6 . . TRBJ2-1
CATSDITGVEQYF TGTGCCACCAGTGACATCACAGGGGTCGAGCAGTACTTC TRBV24-1 . TRBD1 TRBJ2-7
CASSPLTGQGTGEQFF TGTGCCAGCAGCCCGCTCACGGGACAGGGGACCGGTGAGCAGTTCTTC TRBV6-2/TRBV6-3 once TRBD1 TRBJ2-1